What follows describes a single T cell receptor beta chain. This sample stems from a study of T cell changes during pregnancy in multiple sclerosis. Looked up from germline, CDR1 is LNHDA and CDR2 is SQIVND (reference sequence). V was pared by 3 bases and J by 1 base, with 6 bases between. The CDR3 totals 13 residues. The assay was immunoSEQ multiplex PCR, and TCRdb's table has in-frame clones only and misses some. The sample has under 110,000 clones, about 90% seen once. The sequence was collected from a female donor with multiple sclerosis, enrolled in a pregnancy study. J is TRBJ1-1 and V is TRBV19; D gene unclear. The sample was peripheral blood, taken before pregnancy. The CDR3 reads CASSIRQNTEAFF. In DNA form, the CDR3 reads TGTGCCAGTAGTATTCGACAGAACACTGAAGCTTTCTTT.